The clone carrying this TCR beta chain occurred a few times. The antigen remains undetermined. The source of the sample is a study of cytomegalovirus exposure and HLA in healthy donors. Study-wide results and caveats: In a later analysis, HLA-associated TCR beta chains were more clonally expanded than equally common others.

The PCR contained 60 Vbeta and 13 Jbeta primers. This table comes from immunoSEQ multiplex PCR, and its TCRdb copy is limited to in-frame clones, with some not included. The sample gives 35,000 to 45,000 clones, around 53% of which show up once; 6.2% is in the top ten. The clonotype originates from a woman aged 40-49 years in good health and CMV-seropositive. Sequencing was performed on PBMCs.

The CDR3 sequence: CASSFNRLQETQYF. For the CDR3, the DNA is TGTGCCAGCAGTTTCAACAGGCTCCAAGAGACCCAGTACTTC. This chain joins TRBV28 and TRBJ2-5, with a possible D match to TRBD1 (5 bases). Trimming removed 3 bases from V and 1 base from J, with 9 bases in between. Germline assignment: CDR1 MDHEN and CDR2 SYDVKM. CDR3 size: 14 residues.